Listed below are T cell receptor beta chains from one sample, sequenced in a study of T cell responses to AZD1222 COVID-19 vaccine. Only in-frame clones appear in the TCRdb table, and some are missing; sequencing was by immunoSEQ multiplex PCR. This sample carries about 97,000 clones, 86% of them seen once, and the ten largest clones take 5%. The sample in question was peripheral blood, obtained on day 0 of AZD1222 vaccination. Receptors were obtained from an adult in good health. CDR3s include the opening cysteine and the closing phenylalanine or tryptophan. The order of the fields is V gene, clone size, D gene, J gene, CDR3 DNA, CDR3 protein. A D gene is named only where the DNA matches it firmly. Only part of the rows carry a size: once, few, many, or a class if the clone is expanded.

TRBV6-5	few	NA	TRBJ1-4	TGTGCCAGCAGTTACTATACGGGAAGAACTAATGAAAAACTGTTTTTT	CASSYYTGRTNEKLFF
TRBV11-1	NA	NA	TRBJ1-1	TGTGCCAGCAGGGGACATGGAGGGAACACTGAAGCTTTCTTT	CASRGHGGNTEAFF
TRBV6-5	few	NA	TRBJ1-1	TGTGCCAGCAGGTTAGGGGGGCTGGGAACTGAAGCTTTCTTT	CASRLGGLGTEAFF
TRBV6-6	NA	TRBD1	TRBJ1-2	TGTGCCAGCAGTCACACAACCGGACAGGGGGCAATCTATGGCTACACCTTC	CASSHTTGQGAIYGYTF
TRBV28	NA	TRBD1	TRBJ2-3	TGTGCCAGCAGTCTCTGGGGACAGGGGTTGAGAGATACGCAGTATTTT	CASSLWGQGLRDTQYF
TRBV6-2/TRBV6-3	NA	NA	TRBJ2-1	TGTGCCAGCAGTTACAATTTTGGGGATGAGCAGTTCTTC	CASSYNFGDEQFF
TRBV10-3	once	NA	TRBJ2-1	TGTGCCATCAGTGAGCCGAGAGGGGGATATTACAATGAGCAGTTCTTC	CAISEPRGGYYNEQFF
TRBV9	NA	NA	TRBJ2-7	TGTGCCAGCAGCGTAGTCCCGTCCTACGAGCAGTACTTC	CASSVVPSYEQYF
TRBV6-2/TRBV6-3	NA	TRBD1	TRBJ1-2	TGTGCCAGCAGTTCCCCGACAGGGGCGGCCTATGGCTACACCTTC	CASSSPTGAAYGYTF
TRBV28	NA	NA	TRBJ1-1	TGTGCCAGCAGCTTGCTGAGGGCCATGGGCACTGAAGCTTTCTTT	CASSLLRAMGTEAFF
TRBV5-1	NA	TRBD1	TRBJ1-4	TGCGCCAGCAGACAAACCGGGACAGATGAGGAAAAACTGTTTTTT	CASRQTGTDEEKLFF
TRBV9	NA	NA	TRBJ2-6	TGTGCCAGCAGCTCCAGCGCGTCCCCCAGCTCTGGGGCCAACGTCCTGACTTTC	CASSSSASPSSGANVLTF
TRBV19	NA	NA	TRBJ2-1	TGTGCCAGTAGTATAGAAGGGACGGGGCTCTACAATGAGCAGTTCTTC	CASSIEGTGLYNEQFF
TRBV28	NA	NA	TRBJ1-1	TGTGCCAGCCACGGAAGGTACACTGAAGCTTTCTTT	CASHGRYTEAFF
TRBV30	NA	NA	TRBJ2-3	TGTGCCTGGAGTCGGGGCAGAGACACAGATACGCAGTATTTT	CAWSRGRDTDTQYF
TRBV3-1/TRBV3-2	NA	NA	TRBJ2-5	TGTGCCAGCAGCCAGACATGGGCCCAGTACTTC	CASSQTWAQYF
TRBV19	NA	NA	TRBJ1-5	TGTGCCAGTAGTACCATTCAGGGTTATCAGCCCCAGCATTTT	CASSTIQGYQPQHF
TRBV6-5	NA	TRBD1	TRBJ1-1	TGTGCCAGCAGGAGATACAGGGGAGAAACTGAAGCTTTCTTT	CASRRYRGETEAFF
TRBV5-1	NA	NA	TRBJ1-4	TGCGCCAGCAGCCCGCCGGGTGACACAGCTAATGAAAAACTGTTTTTT	CASSPPGDTANEKLFF
TRBV7-2	NA	TRBD1	TRBJ1-2	TGTGCCAGCAGCTTGGGGACAGGGGGCGGCTACACCTTC	CASSLGTGGGYTF
TRBV29-1	NA	NA	TRBJ2-7	TGCAGCGTTGTAGCCGTCTACGAGCAGTACTTC	CSVVAVYEQYF
TRBV27	NA	TRBD1	TRBJ2-7	TGTGCCACCCACCCAGGGGGCGGCTACGAGCAGTACTTC	CATHPGGGYEQYF
TRBV28	NA	NA	TRBJ2-7	TGTGCCAGCAGTTTAAGGGCAGGGAGGCTGGGCGAGCAGTACTTC	CASSLRAGRLGEQYF
TRBV28	NA	TRBD2	TRBJ2-2	TGTGCCAGCAGTTTGGGGCTAGCGGGGGTGACCGGGGAGCTGTTTTTT	CASSLGLAGVTGELFF
TRBV3-1/TRBV3-2	NA	NA	TRBJ2-1	TGTGCCAGCAGCCAAGCCGATGAGCAGTTCTTC	CASSQADEQFF
TRBV7-9	NA	TRBD1	TRBJ2-1	TGTGCCAGCAGCCTACTAGACAGGGATTCCTACAATGAGCAGTTCTTC	CASSLLDRDSYNEQFF
TRBV6-5	NA	TRBD1	TRBJ1-1	TGTGCCAGCAGGTTACTGTACAGGGGCGATTCTGAAGCTTTCTTT	CASRLLYRGDSEAFF
TRBV10-3	once	NA	TRBJ1-1	TGTGCCATCAGTGCGAGACAGACTGGAACAACTGAAGCTTTCTTT	CAISARQTGTTEAFF
TRBV5-4	NA	TRBD2	TRBJ2-5	TGTGCCAGCAGCTTTACTAGCGGAGACCAAGAGACCCAGTACTTC	CASSFTSGDQETQYF
TRBV19	NA	TRBD2	TRBJ2-2	TGTGCCAGTAGTTCCTCGGGACTAGCGGGAGTATCGGACGGGGAGCTGTTTTTT	CASSSSGLAGVSDGELFF
TRBV5-1	NA	NA	TRBJ2-5	TGCGCCAGCAGCTTGACGTGGGGGAGCCAAGAGACCCAGTACTTC	CASSLTWGSQETQYF
TRBV28	NA	NA	TRBJ1-2	TGTGCCAGCAGTTACGGCAAAAGCTATGGCTACACCTTC	CASSYGKSYGYTF
TRBV3-1/TRBV3-2	NA	NA	TRBJ2-7	TGTGCCAGCAGCCCGGTCGGGGGCGAGCAGTACTTC	CASSPVGGEQYF
TRBV15	NA	TRBD2	TRBJ2-1	TGTGCCACCAGCACAGGACTAGCGGGCCCCAATGAGCAGTTCTTC	CATSTGLAGPNEQFF
TRBV4-3	NA	NA	TRBJ1-2	TGCGCCAGCAGCCAGACTCAGGGGTCGGTCCAGGGCTACACCTTC	CASSQTQGSVQGYTF
TRBV27	NA	NA	TRBJ1-1	TGTGCCAGCAGTCCGGACAGATACACTGAAGCTTTCTTT	CASSPDRYTEAFF
TRBV9	once	NA	TRBJ1-2	TGTGCCAGCAGCGTAGGGCCTAGTTCTAACTATGGCTACACCTTC	CASSVGPSSNYGYTF
TRBV18	NA	TRBD2	TRBJ2-1	TGTGCCAGCTCACCTGCGAGCGGGAAAGGCAATGAGCAGTTCTTC	CASSPASGKGNEQFF
TRBV7-2	NA	TRBD2	TRBJ2-4	TGTGCCAGCAGCTTAAGCGGGAGTCGTCAAGACATTCAGTACTTC	CASSLSGSRQDIQYF
TRBV28	once	NA	TRBJ1-2	TGTGCCAGCAGGCTGACACCGCCCGAGGGCTATGGCTACACCTTC	CASRLTPPEGYGYTF
TRBV20-1	NA	NA	TRBJ1-4	TGCAGTGCTAGTCCAGGTACAACTAATGAAAAACTGTTTTTT	CSASPGTTNEKLFF
TRBV6-1	few	NA	TRBJ1-1	TGTGCCAGCAGTGAAATAATAGGCCTGGGCACTGAAGCTTTCTTT	CASSEIIGLGTEAFF
TRBV11-1	NA	NA	TRBJ1-6	TGTGCCAGCAGCTTATATGGGGGAGGCAATTCACCCCTCCACTTT	CASSLYGGGNSPLHF
TRBV28	NA	TRBD2	TRBJ2-7	TGTGCCAGCAGTGCCAGCGGGAGGGCCTGGGACGAGCAGTACTTC	CASSASGRAWDEQYF
TRBV6-1	NA	NA	TRBJ1-1	TGTGCCAGCAGTGACAGGGTCACTGAAGCTTTCTTT	CASSDRVTEAFF
TRBV27	once	NA	TRBJ1-3	TGTGCCAGCAGTCTTCAATCTGGAAACACCATATATTTT	CASSLQSGNTIYF
TRBV7-9	NA	TRBD1	TRBJ1-2	TGTGCCAGCAGCTCCGGGACAGGGGTGGAGTATGGCTACACCTTC	CASSSGTGVEYGYTF
TRBV5-1	NA	NA	TRBJ1-1	TGCGCCAGCAGCTGGGGCTTGGGTGGGAGGACTGAAGCTTTCTTT	CASSWGLGGRTEAFF
TRBV5-6	NA	NA	TRBJ1-4	TGTGCCAGCAGCTTGGTGGGGGTCACTAATGAAAAACTGTTTTTT	CASSLVGVTNEKLFF
TRBV5-4	NA	TRBD1	TRBJ2-3	TGTGCCAGCAGTACTGGACAGGGGGGCCCTGCACAGTATTTT	CASSTGQGGPAQYF
TRBV7-3	NA	TRBD2	TRBJ2-1	TGTGCCAGCAGTCTTTTAGGCGGGGGCAATGAGCAGTTCTTC	CASSLLGGGNEQFF
TRBV11-2	NA	TRBD1	TRBJ1-2	TGTGCCAGCAGCTTATGGTCCGGGACAGGGACGGCGGGCTACACCTTC	CASSLWSGTGTAGYTF
TRBV5-4	NA	TRBD2	TRBJ2-1	TGTGCCAGCAGCCGACTAGCGGGGGGGCTAGGGGATGAGCAGTTCTTC	CASSRLAGGLGDEQFF